This passage covers 5 T cell receptor beta chains from one sample sequenced in a study of T-cell reconstitution after alpha-beta-depleted transplantation in children. Library preparation (for TCRbeta) was performed with unique molecular identifiers. In TCRdb, the PCR reads were re-called with MiXCR into one record per CDR3 protein. The data contain 360,000 or so distinct CDR3 sequences, roughly 21% of them singletons. The sample here was PBMCs from the stem cell graft donor, taken from the stem cell graft. These receptors all come from a human donor who donated a stem cell graft to a child with acute myeloid leukemia.

The chain links TRBV29-1 to TRBJ2-1; unclear D gene. V was cut by 1 base and J by 4 bases, with 5 bases left in between. CDR1 is SQVTM, CDR2 ANQGSEA, per germline. The CDR3 is 12 amino acids. The CDR3 DNA reads as TGCAGCGTTGAAGGACAATACAATGAGCAGTTCTTC. It specifies CSVEGQYNEQFF.

This clonotype came up a few times. The chain joins TRBV28 to TRBJ2-7; no firm D call. The CDR3 totals 14 residues. CDR1 is MDHEN, CDR2 SYDVKM, per germline. V dropped 3 bases and J dropped 2 bases, with 11 bases sitting between them. Here the CDR3 reads CASSFVDRTYEQYF. DNA for the CDR3: TGTGCCAGCAGTTTTGTCGACCGAACCTACGAGCAGTACTTC.

In this sample, this clonotype turned up many times. The genes are TRBV29-1 and TRBJ2-3, with 8 positions matching TRBD1. V was clipped by 3 bases and J by 4 bases; unmatched bases: 9. CDR1 and CDR2 from the germline V gene are SQVTM and ANQGSEA. This CDR3 contains 15 residues. CDR3: CSVDSGRGQSDTQYF. The CDR3 DNA reads TGCAGCGTTGATTCCGGCAGGGGGCAATCAGATACGCAGTATTTT.

The chain recombines TRBV15 with TRBJ2-1, with TRBD2 as a possible D gene (6 bases). The CDR3 is made up of 13 amino acids. Germline CDR1 is LNHNV and CDR2 is YYDKDF (reference sequence). Between the trimmed V and J ends, which lost 4 bases and 8 bases, there was a span of 12 bases. The CDR3 DNA follows: TGTGCCACCAGCATCCTACGCGGGGATGAGCAGTTCTTC. Protein product: CATSILRGDEQFF.

This clonotype was seen only once. The V gene is TRBV4-2, the J gene TRBJ2-7, with D possibly called TRBD1 or TRBD2 (5 bases each). There are 16 residues in the CDR3. The ends were cut back, 0 bases at V and 5 bases at J, with 17 bases in the middle. Germline loops: CDR1 LGHNA, CDR2 YNFKEQ. In nucleotides, the CDR3 is TGTGCCAGCAGCCAAGAGGGCCTAGAGGGGATTCACGAGCAGTACTTC. This sequence encodes CASSQEGLEGIHEQYF.